Below are 13 T cell receptor beta chains sequenced from a single sample in a study of CD8+ T cells in alopecia areata. Treatment here: oral pan-JAK inhibitor, 5-10 mg twice daily. Sequencing relied on a cDNA template that was reverse transcribed from extracted RNA. Clones were read by immunoSEQ multiplex PCR, and TCRdb kept only the in-frame ones, dropping some. This repertoire shows nearly 95,000 clones, about 71% found once; its top ten account for roughly a sixth. Sequenced here: CD8+ T cells sorted from blood, sampled at week 44, from a patient treated with tofacitinib. The receptors here all came from a human donor with alopecia areata.

J is TRBJ2-7 and V is TRBV30; no clear D. Per the germline V gene, CDR1 is GTSNPN and CDR2 is SVGIG (reference sequence). The CDR3 is made up of 16 amino acids. V was trimmed by 0 bases and J by 3 bases, leaving 18 bases between them. The CDR3 loop is CAWSVPRAGTIYEQYF. CDR3 bases: TGTGCCTGGAGTGTACCAAGGGCAGGCACTATCTACGAGCAGTACTTC.

The chain has TRBV29-1 and TRBJ1-2; D might be TRBD1 (5 bases). The CDR3 runs to 17 residues. Germline CDR1 SQVTM, CDR2 ANQGSEA. V was cut by 1 base and J by 5 bases, with 23 bases left in between. CDR3 DNA: TGCAGCGTTGAAGGGTGGTCGGGGGTGTCCCCTCTATATGGCTACACCTTC. This sequence encodes CSVEGWSGVSPLYGYTF. Full variable domain (rest looked up from reference TRBV29-1 and TRBJ1-2): SAVISQKPSRDICQRGTSLTIQCQVDSQVTMMFWYRQQPGQSLTLIATANQGSEATYESGFVIDKFPISRPNLTFSTLTVSNMSPEDSSIYLCSVEGWSGVSPLYGYTFGSGTRLTVV.

The chain recombines TRBV29-1 with TRBJ2-7; a weak D match, TRBD1 (5 bases). With 7 bases removed from V and 2 bases from J, the gap between germline ends came to 18 bases. The CDR3 consists of 14 residues. Germline CDR1 and CDR2: SQVTM and ANQGSEA. CDR3 in DNA: TGCAGCGCTGAGCTTACAGGTGCCACCTACGAGCAGTACTTC. This encodes CSAELTGATYEQYF.

V and J are TRBV28 and TRBJ2-7; D remains ambiguous. V was shortened by 2 bases and J by 2 bases, with 16 bases between the two germline ends. From germline, CDR1 is MDHEN and CDR2 SYDVKM. This CDR3 has 16 residues. CDR3 region: CASSLGAGSYAYEQYF. In DNA form, the CDR3 reads TGTGCCAGCAGTTTAGGAGCAGGATCTTACGCCTACGAGCAGTACTTC.

The chain uses TRBV6-1 and TRBJ1-6; D call uncertain. V dropped 3 bases and J dropped 11 bases, with 14 bases sitting between them. The CDR3 runs 14 residues. Looked up from germline, CDR1 is MNHNS and CDR2 is SASEGT. CDR3 amino acids: CASSETQFRPPLHF. The CDR3 DNA reads TGTGCCAGCAGTGAGACCCAGTTTCGCCCACCCCTCCACTTT.

The rearrangement joins TRBV29-1 to TRBJ2-7, with 14 bases that match TRBD2. From germline, CDR1 is SQVTM and CDR2 ANQGSEA. V shed 5 bases and J 6 bases; nucleotides not matched to a gene: 6. This CDR3 is 14 amino acids long. CDR3 DNA: TGCAGCGTTATGGGACTAGCGGGGGTTTTCGAGCAGTACTTC. Its translation is CSVMGLAGVFEQYF.

CDR3 in DNA: TGCGCCAGCAGCTTGGGACGGAATGAGCAGTTCTTC. This encodes CASSLGRNEQFF. This chain joins TRBV5-1 and TRBJ2-1, with D unclear. The CDR3 length is 12 residues. CDR1 is SGHRS and CDR2 is YFSETQ in the germline V gene. V was clipped by 0 bases and J by 7 bases, with 5 bases between them.

The J gene is TRBJ1-1, the V gene TRBV6-6; TRBD1 matches at 7 bases. After removal of 2 bases from V and 0 bases from J, the junction contained 3 bases not matched to a gene. CDR1 is MNHNY, CDR2 SVGAGI, per germline (reference sequence). The CDR3 has 15 amino acids. The CDR3 loop is CASSYLTGLNTEAFF. Written as DNA, the CDR3 is TGTGCCAGCAGTTACCTGACAGGGTTGAACACTGAAGCTTTCTTT.

This chain connects TRBV28 to TRBJ1-1, with 8 bases that match TRBD1. Germline V CDR1 and CDR2: MDHEN, SYDVKM. The CDR3 is 15 amino acids. J lost 8 bases, V lost 3 bases, and 11 bases had no gene match. CDR3 bases: TGTGCCAGCAGTTTCAGGACAGGGCCGAAAATGGAAGCTTTCTTT. Its protein product is CASSFRTGPKMEAFF.

This clone is medium-sized by share. The V gene is TRBV4-3, the J gene TRBJ2-6; D is ambiguous. CDR3 size: 16 residues. V was trimmed by 4 bases and J by 0 bases, leaving 10 bases between them. Germline V lookup: CDR1 LGHNA, CDR2 YSLEER. The CDR3 DNA reads TGCGCCAGCAGCCGCAACCCGGGCTCTGGGGCCAACGTCCTGACTTTC. This gives the protein CASSRNPGSGANVLTF.

The gene calls are TRBV5-8 and TRBJ2-7; possibly TRBD2 for D (6 bases). Germline CDR1 SGHTS, CDR2 YDEGEE. V shed 3 bases and J shed 3 bases, with 16 bases lying between them. This CDR3 spans 15 amino acids. The CDR3 nucleotides read TGTGCCAGCAGCTCGGAGGGTACACGGGGCTACGAGCAGTACTTC. It is translated as CASSSEGTRGYEQYF.

Here the CDR3 DNA reads TGTGCCAGCAGCTTACGGGCTAGCGGGGCCAATGAGCAGTTCTTC. Residues: CASSLRASGANEQFF. The chain uses TRBV13 and TRBJ2-1; 9 bases are a match to TRBD2. The CDR3 sequence is 15 residues long. Germline V gene lookup returns CDR1 PRHDT and CDR2 FYEKMQ (reference sequence). Trimming removed 2 bases from V and 6 bases from J; junction bases left unmatched: 5.

This chain uses TRBV6-5 with TRBJ1-5; no clear D. The V gene's germline CDR1 is MNHEY and CDR2 SVGAGI. There are 13 residues in the CDR3. The V gene lost 0 bases and the J gene lost 7 bases, with 7 bases spanning the gap. The CDR3 coding sequence is TGTGCCAGCAGTTACTCGGTGGGGCAGCCCCAGCATTTT. Protein product: CASSYSVGQPQHF.